Detailed here is one T cell receptor beta chain. Sequencing used immunoSEQ multiplex PCR; TCRdb keeps in-frame clones, though not all of them. The sample lists tens of thousands of clones, around 81% occurring once. These data originate in a study of T cell responses to AZD1222 COVID-19 vaccine. The V end lost 4 bases, the J end lost 3 bases, and 13 bases lay between the germline ends. The CDR3 sequence is 14 residues long. CDR1 is SGHVS, CDR2 FNYEAQ, per germline. The clonotype comes from an adult in good health. The input for sequencing was peripheral blood, taken on day 0 of AZD1222 vaccination. The rearrangement uses TRBV7-6 and TRBJ2-7; D ambiguous. The CDR3 is CASSSFAGSYEQYF. The CDR3 DNA sequence: TGTGCCAGCAGCTCCTTCGCCGGCAGCTACGAGCAGTACTTC.